This entry describes one T cell receptor (beta chain). Germline V CDR1 and CDR2: GTSNPN, SVGIG (reference sequence). V shed 3 bases, J shed 1 base, and the junction held 8 bases outside the gene matches. The CDR3 runs to 16 residues. The data are from a study of cytotoxic CD8 clonotypes in ibrutinib-treated CLL. As for the study in general: The samples contained a few hundred thousand productive templates on average. They also contained an average of approximately 97,000 productive rearrangements.

Depth targeted 1 in 200,000 to 1 in 1 million T cells, averaging 10x coverage per clonotype. The method was immunoSEQ multiplex PCR; TCRdb's version includes in-frame clones alone and lacks a portion of them. This repertoire shows approximately 45,000 clones, 50% to 80% found once; its top ten account for 20% to 25%. The chain employs TRBV30 and TRBJ2-5; the match to TRBD2 covers 10 bases. Sample: PBMCs, taken after 24 months of ibrutinib treatment. This TCR was sampled from a human donor with chronic lymphocytic leukemia. In DNA form, the CDR3 reads TGTGCCTGGAGGGAAGGTACTAGCGGGGTCCAAGAGACCCAGTACTTC. Translated: CAWREGTSGVQETQYF.